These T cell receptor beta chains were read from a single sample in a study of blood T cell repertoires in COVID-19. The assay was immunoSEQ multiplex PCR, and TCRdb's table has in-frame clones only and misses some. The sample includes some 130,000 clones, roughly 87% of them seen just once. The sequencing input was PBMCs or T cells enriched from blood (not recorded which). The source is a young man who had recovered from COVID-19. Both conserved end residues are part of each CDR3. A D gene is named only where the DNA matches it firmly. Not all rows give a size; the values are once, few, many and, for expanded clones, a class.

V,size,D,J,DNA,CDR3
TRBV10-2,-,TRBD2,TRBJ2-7,TGCGCCAGCCAGGAACTAGCGGCCTACGAGCAGTACTTC,CASQELAAYEQYF
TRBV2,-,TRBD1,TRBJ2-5,TGTGCCAGCAGTGATTTAGTCGGGACAGAGGGTGCGGAGACCCAGTACTTC,CASSDLVGTEGAETQYF
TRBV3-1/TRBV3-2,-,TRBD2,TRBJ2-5,TGTGCCAGCAGCCAAATGGGTGGACGGGAGGGCCGAGAGACCCAGTACTTC,CASSQMGGREGRETQYF
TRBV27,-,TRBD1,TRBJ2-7,TGTGCCAGCAGTTTCGGACAGGGATTTTGGGACGAGCAGTACTTC,CASSFGQGFWDEQYF
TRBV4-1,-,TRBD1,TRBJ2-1,TGCGCCAGCAGCCAAGCGAGCGGGACAGGGGTTGGTAATGAGCAGTTCTTC,CASSQASGTGVGNEQFF
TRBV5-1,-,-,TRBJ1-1,TGCGCCAGCAGCGACAGTAGGACGCCGAACACTGAAGCTTTCTTT,CASSDSRTPNTEAFF
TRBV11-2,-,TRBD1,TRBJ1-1,TGTGCCAGCAGCCCCTCACAGGGGGCGCAGGACACTGAAGCTTTCTTT,CASSPSQGAQDTEAFF
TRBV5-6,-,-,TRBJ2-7,TGTGCCAGCAGCTTTGGACAGACCTCCTACGAGCAGTACTTC,CASSFGQTSYEQYF
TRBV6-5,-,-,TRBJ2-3,TGTGCCAGCAACGTAGTGTCACTGAATACGCAGTATTTT,CASNVVSLNTQYF
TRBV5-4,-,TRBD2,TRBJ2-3,TGTGCCAGCAGCCTGAGCGGGATTGACGATACGCAGTATTTT,CASSLSGIDDTQYF
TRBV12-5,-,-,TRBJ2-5,TGTGCTAGTGGTTTATTCCGGGGCCAAGAGACCCAGTACTTC,CASGLFRGQETQYF
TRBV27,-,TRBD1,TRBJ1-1,TGTGCCAGCAGCTTACGGGTGACAGGGGGGAGGAACACTGAAGCTTTCTTT,CASSLRVTGGRNTEAFF
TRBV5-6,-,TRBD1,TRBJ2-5,TGTGCCAGCAGCTTGGGACAGGGGCAAGAGACCCAGTACTTC,CASSLGQGQETQYF
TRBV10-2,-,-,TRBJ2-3,TGCGCCAGCAGTTGGGGGACAAGCACAGATACGCAGTATTTT,CASSWGTSTDTQYF
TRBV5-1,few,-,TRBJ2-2,TGCGCCAGCAGGCCCGGGACTGGGAACACCGGGGAGCTGTTTTTT,CASRPGTGNTGELFF
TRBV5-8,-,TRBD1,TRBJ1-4,TGTGCCAGCAGCTTGGGGGACAGTGCCGGTGGAGAAAAACTGTTTTTT,CASSLGDSAGGEKLFF
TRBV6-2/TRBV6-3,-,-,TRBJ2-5,TGTGCCAGCAGTACCAACTACCAAGAGACCCAGTACTTC,CASSTNYQETQYF
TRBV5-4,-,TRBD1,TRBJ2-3,TGTGCCAGCCGTCTGCCCGGGACAGAGAGCACAGATACGCAGTATTTT,CASRLPGTESTDTQYF
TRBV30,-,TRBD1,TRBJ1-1,TGTGCCTGGCGGTTCAAGGGGGCTAATGAAGCTTTCTTT,CAWRFKGANEAFF
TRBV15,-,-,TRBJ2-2,TGTGCCACCAGCCAGGGTGGCTCGACCGGGGAGCTGTTTTTT,CATSQGGSTGELFF
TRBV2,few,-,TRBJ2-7,TGTGCCAGCATCCAGGGGTATCTTGACGAGCAGTACTTC,CASIQGYLDEQYF
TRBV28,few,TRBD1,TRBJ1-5,TGTGCCAGCAGTTTGAAACAGGGGGCACTTAGCAATCAGCCCCAGCATTTT,CASSLKQGALSNQPQHF
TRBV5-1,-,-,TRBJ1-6,TGCGCCAGCAGCTTGGGGCTCTCCTATAATTCACCCCTCCACTTT,CASSLGLSYNSPLHF
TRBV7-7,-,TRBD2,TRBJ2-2,TGTGCTAGCACCCCGGGGAGGGGTAGCACCGGGGAGCTGTTTTTT,CASTPGRGSTGELFF
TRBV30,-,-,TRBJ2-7,TGTGCCTGGATGGACAACTACGAGCAGTACTTC,CAWMDNYEQYF